The rows below give T cell receptor beta chains drawn from one sample of a study of tumor-infiltrating lymphocytes in primary liver carcinoma. TCRdb re-derived calls from the multiplex PCR reads in MiXCR, one entry per CDR3 protein. This table has 310,000 or so distinct CDR3 sequences, 50% to 60% appearing once. Sequencing was done on a sample of peripheral blood. These receptors all come from a woman aged 25 to 39 with primary liver carcinoma and hepatitis B virus infection. Each CDR3 is given with its conserved first and last residue.

14 TRBV28 CASSFLSGTDTQYF
14 TRBV5-4 CASSRQGHTFTQYF
15 TRBV6-2/TRBV6-3 CASLIKAQGFHEQYF
14 TRBV12-3/TRBV12-4 CVSNKQGPVYEQYF
15 TRBV14 CASSHPGSPYNEQLF
17 TRBV6-6 CASSSNPSISGADVLTF
14 TRBV7-8 CATRAGVATDTQYF
16 TRBV6-1 CASSPLGGIRNYGYTF
15 TRBV5-5 CASSFTSGIANTQYF
15 TRBV6-1 CACSFTGTSNQPQHF
14 TRBV11-1 CASSFVKGLHEQYF
13 TRBV6-5 CTSSYGPQETQYF
14 TRBV6-5 CASSRTGPNQSQHF
12 TRBV11-3 CASSLDLKTQYF
18 TRBV4-2 CVNSQPSGLAGVTGELFF
16 TRBV11-2 CASSLDRASGANVLTF
14 TRBV14 CASSQGQGAYGYTF
18 TRBV6-1 CASRGAAIEGSGANVLTF
13 TRBV6-2/TRBV6-3 CASSSAMRGARYF
14 TRBV4-1 CASSQEIRTDTQYF
19 TRBV28 CASSAGTASYPPVSEKLFF
15 TRBV12-3/TRBV12-4 CASSLASGRGNEQFF
13 TRBV12-3/TRBV12-4 CASITNRAYEQYF
18 TRBV4-2 CASSQASSAGDVAGELFF
13 TRBV7-9 CASSLSVGAEAFF
14 TRBV11-2 CASSPGQSTYEQFF
15 TRBV5-6 CASSFGRVSGNTIYF
15 TRBV4-1 CASNVELGLRNIQYF
17 TRBV28 CASSPPSWGRGTDTQYF
14 TRBV5-1 CASSYLEVTDTQYF
16 TRBV7-9 CASSLDPGTSYNEQFF
13 TRBV11-2 CASSLDRRIEQYF
14 TRBV7-9 CDSSLGPTRETQYF
14 TRBV28 CASCAGASADTQYF
13 TRBV11-2 CASSLQRTYDQCF
14 TRBV12-3/TRBV12-4 CASSFRFLNQPQHF